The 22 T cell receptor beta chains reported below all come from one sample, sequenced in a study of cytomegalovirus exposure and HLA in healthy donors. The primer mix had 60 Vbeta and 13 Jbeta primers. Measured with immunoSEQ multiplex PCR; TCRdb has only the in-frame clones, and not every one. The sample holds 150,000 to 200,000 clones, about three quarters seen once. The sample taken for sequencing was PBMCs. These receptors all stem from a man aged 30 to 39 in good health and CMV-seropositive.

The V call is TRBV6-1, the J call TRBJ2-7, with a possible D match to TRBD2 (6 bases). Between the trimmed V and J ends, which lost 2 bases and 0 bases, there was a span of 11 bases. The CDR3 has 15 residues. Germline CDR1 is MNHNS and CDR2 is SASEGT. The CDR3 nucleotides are TGTGCCAGCAGTGAAATAGCGGAGTACTCCTACGAGCAGTACTTC. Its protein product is CASSEIAEYSYEQYF.

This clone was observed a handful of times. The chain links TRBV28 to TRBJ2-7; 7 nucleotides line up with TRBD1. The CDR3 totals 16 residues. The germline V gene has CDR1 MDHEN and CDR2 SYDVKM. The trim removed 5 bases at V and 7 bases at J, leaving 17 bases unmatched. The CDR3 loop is CASSPPLTDRVGEQYF. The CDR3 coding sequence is TGTGCCAGCAGTCCCCCCCTTACCGACAGGGTGGGGGAGCAGTACTTC.

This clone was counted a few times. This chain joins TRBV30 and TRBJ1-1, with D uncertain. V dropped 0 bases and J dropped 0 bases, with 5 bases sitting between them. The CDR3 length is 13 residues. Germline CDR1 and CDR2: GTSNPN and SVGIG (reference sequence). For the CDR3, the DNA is TGTGCCTGGAGTGTACAAGTGAACACTGAAGCTTTCTTT. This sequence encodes CAWSVQVNTEAFF.

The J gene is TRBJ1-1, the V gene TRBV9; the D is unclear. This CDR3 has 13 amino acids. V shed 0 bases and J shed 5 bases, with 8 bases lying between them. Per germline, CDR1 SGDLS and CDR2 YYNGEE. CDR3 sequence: CASSVVQATEAFF. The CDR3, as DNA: TGTGCCAGCAGCGTAGTGCAGGCAACTGAAGCTTTCTTT.

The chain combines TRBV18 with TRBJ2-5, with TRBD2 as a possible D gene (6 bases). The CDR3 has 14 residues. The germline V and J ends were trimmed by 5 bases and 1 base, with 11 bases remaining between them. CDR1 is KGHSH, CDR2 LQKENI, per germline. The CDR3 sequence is CASSGTSPQETQYF. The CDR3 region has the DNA TGTGCCAGCTCAGGGACTTCCCCCCAAGAGACCCAGTACTTC.

The CDR3 sequence: CASSYSSEAFF. CDR3 nucleotides: TGTGCCAGCAGTTACTCGAGCGAAGCTTTCTTT. The V call is TRBV6-6, the J call TRBJ1-1; no clear D. Germline V gene sequence: CDR1 MNHNY, CDR2 SVGAGI (reference sequence). The length of the CDR3 is 11 residues. V lost 0 bases and J 8 bases, leaving 4 bases between the germline ends.

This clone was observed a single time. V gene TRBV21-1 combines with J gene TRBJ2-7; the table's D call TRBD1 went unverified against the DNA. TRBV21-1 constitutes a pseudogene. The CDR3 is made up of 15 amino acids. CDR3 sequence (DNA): TGTGCCAGCAGCAACTTGCAGGGGGACCCCTACGAGCAGTACTTC. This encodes CASSNLQGDPYEQYF.

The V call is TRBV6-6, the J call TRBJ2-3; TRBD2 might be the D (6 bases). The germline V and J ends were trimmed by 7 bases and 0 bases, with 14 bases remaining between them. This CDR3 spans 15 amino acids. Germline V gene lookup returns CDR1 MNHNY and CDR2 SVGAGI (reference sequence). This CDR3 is CASKPPGLSTDTQYF. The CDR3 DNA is TGTGCCAGCAAACCCCCGGGACTTAGCACAGATACGCAGTATTTT.

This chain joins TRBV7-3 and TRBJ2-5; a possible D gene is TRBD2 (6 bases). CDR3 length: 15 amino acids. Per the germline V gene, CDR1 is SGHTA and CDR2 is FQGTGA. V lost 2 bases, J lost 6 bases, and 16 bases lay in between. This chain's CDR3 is CASSLVGGGEQTQYF. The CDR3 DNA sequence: TGTGCCAGCAGCTTAGTCGGGGGAGGAGAGCAGACCCAGTACTTC.

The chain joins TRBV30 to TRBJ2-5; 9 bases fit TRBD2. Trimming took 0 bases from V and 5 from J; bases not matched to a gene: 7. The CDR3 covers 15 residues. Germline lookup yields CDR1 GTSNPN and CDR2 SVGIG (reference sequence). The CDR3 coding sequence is TGTGCCTGGAGTGTGGTAGCGGGAGTTCGGGAGACCCAGTACTTC. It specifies CAWSVVAGVRETQYF.

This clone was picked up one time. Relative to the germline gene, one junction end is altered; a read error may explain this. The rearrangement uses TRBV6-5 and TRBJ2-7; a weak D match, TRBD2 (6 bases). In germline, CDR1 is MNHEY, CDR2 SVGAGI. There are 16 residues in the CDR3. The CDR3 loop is CASSHSFGGASYEQYF. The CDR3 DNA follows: TGTGCCAGCAGTCACTCGTTCGGGGGAGCCTCCTACGAGCAGTACTTC.

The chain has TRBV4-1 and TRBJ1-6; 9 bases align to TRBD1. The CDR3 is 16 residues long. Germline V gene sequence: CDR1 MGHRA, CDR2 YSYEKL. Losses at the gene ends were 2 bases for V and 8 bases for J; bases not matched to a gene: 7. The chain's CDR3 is CASSQSSGQGYSPLHF. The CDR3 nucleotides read TGCGCCAGCAGCCAATCGTCGGGACAGGGATATTCACCCCTCCACTTT.

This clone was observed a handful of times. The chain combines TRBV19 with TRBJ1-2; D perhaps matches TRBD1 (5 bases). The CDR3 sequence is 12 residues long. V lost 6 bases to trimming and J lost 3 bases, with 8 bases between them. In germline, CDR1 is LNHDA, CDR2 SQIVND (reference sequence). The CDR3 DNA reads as TGTGCCAGTAGAACGGGGGACTATGGCTACACCTTC. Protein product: CASRTGDYGYTF.

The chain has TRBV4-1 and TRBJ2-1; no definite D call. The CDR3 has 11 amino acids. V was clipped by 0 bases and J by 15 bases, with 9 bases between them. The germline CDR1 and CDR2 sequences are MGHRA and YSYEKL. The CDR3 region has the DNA TGCGCCAGCAGCCAAGAGTCCAAGCCGTTCTTC. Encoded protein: CASSQESKPFF.

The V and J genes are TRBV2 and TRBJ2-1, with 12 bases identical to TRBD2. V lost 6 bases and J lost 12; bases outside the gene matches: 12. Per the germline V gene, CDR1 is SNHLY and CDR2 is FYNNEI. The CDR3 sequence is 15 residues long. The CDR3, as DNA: TGTGCCAGCAGAAAGACTAGCGGGAGTATTCTTGGGCAGTTCTTC. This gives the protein CASRKTSGSILGQFF.

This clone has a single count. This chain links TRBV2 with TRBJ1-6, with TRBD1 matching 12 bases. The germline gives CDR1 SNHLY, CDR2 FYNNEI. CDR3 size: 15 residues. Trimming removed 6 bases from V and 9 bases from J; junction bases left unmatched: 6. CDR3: CASRTGGQGASPLHF. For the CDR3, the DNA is TGTGCCAGCAGGACTGGGGGACAGGGGGCTTCACCCCTCCACTTT.

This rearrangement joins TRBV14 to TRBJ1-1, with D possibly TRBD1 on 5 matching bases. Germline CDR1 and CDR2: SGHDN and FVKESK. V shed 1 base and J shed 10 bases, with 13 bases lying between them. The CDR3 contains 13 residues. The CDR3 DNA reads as TGTGCCAGCAGCCAAGTGGCCTCGCAGGGAGCTTTCTTT. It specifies CASSQVASQGAFF.

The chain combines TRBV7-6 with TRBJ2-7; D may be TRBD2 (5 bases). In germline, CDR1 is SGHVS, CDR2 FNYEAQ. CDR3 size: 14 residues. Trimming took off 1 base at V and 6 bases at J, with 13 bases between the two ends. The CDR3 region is CASSLEAGPIEQYF. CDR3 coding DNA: TGTGCCAGCAGCTTAGAGGCGGGCCCCATCGAGCAGTACTTC.

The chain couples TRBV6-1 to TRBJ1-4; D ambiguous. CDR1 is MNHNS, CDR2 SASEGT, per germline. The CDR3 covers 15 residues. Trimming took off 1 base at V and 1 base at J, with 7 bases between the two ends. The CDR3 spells CASSEVPGTNEKLFF. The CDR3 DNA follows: TGTGCCAGCAGTGAAGTTCCGGGAACTAATGAAAAACTGTTTTTT.

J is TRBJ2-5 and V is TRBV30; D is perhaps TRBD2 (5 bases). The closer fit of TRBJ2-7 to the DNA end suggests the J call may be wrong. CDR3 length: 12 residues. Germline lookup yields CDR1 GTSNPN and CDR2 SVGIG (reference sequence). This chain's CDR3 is CAWSRGLGEQYF. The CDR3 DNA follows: TGTGCCTGGAGTAGAGGACTTGGCGAGCAGTACTTC.

This CDR3 reads CASSLGESSGNTIYF. The DNA of the CDR3 is TGTGCCAGCAGTTTGGGCGAGAGCTCTGGAAACACCATATATTTT. The V and J genes are TRBV27 and TRBJ1-3; no firm D call. The V gene's germline CDR1 is MNHEY and CDR2 SMNVEV (reference sequence). The CDR3 runs 15 residues. V gave up 3 bases and J gave up 0 bases, with 9 bases separating them.

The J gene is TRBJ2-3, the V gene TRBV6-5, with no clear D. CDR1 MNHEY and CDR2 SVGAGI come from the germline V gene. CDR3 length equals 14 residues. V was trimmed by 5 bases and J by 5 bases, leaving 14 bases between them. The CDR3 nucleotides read TGTGCCAGCAGTGAAGTCAGACCGGGAGATACGCAGTATTTT. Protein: CASSEVRPGDTQYF.